The source of this TCR beta chain is a study of blood T cell repertoires in COVID-19. Study-wide context: The study drew acute and convalescent COVID-19 samples from the United States, Italy and Spain. The analysed material was cDNA or gDNA that came from T cells, B-cell-depleted T cells, or PBMCs.

For this clone: Sequence at one end of the junction differs from germline and may be a read error.

The CDR3 is 12 amino acids. Authors' analysis steps: Amplification from reference gene primers served as the basis for estimated nucleated cell counts. Sequenced by immunoSEQ multiplex PCR; TCRdb stores in-frame clones only, minus some. The V and J calls and clone size were taken over from that table, and D and trimming were inferred from the DNA. The sample consists of approximately 120,000 clones, approximately 90% of them appearing once. The origin of this receptor is a human donor in a cohort sampled during active COVID-19. The V call is TRBV12-3 or TRBV12-4, the J call TRBJ1-2; 11 bases fit TRBD1. Sequencing was performed on peripheral blood. The CDR3 loop reads CASSFPGTGGVF. CDR3 sequence (DNA): TGTGCCAGCAGTTTCCCCGGGACAGGGGGTGTCTTC.